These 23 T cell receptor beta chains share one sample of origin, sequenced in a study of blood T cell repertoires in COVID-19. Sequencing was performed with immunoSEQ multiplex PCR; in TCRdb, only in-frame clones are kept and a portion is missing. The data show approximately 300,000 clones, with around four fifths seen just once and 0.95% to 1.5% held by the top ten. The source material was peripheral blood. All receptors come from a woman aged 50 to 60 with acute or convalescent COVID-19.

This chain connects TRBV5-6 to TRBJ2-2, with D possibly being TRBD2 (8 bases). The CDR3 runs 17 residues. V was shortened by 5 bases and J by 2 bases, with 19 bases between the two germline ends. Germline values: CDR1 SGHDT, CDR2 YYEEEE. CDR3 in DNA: TGTGCCAGCAGACTAGTAGCGGGGACAGAAAACACCGGGGAGCTGTTTTTT. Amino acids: CASRLVAGTENTGELFF.

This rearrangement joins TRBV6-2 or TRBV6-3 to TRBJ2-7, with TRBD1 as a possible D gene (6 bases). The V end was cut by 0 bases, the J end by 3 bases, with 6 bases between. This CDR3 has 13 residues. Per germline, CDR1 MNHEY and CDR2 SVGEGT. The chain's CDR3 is CASSYSRGYEQYV. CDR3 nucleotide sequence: TGTGCCAGCAGTTACTCCAGGGGCTACGAGCAGTACGTC.

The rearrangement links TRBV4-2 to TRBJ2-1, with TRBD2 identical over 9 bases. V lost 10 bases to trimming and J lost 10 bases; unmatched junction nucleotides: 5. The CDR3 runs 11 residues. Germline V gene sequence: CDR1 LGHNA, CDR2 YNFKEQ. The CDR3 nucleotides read TGTGCCACCCTAGCGGGAAAGGAGCAGTTCTTC. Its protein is CATLAGKEQFF.

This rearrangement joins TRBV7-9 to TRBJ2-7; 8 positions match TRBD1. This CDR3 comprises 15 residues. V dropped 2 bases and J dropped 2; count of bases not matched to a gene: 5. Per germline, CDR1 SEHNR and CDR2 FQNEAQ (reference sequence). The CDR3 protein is CASSLIQGGTYEQYF. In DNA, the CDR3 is TGTGCCAGCAGCTTAATACAGGGGGGAACCTACGAGCAGTACTTC.

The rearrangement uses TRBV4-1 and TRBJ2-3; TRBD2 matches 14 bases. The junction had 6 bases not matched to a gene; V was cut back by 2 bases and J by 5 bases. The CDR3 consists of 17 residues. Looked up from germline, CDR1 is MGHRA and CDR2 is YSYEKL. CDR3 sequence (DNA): TGCGCCAGCAGCCAAACCGGGACTAGCGGGAGAGGAGATACGCAGTATTTT. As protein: CASSQTGTSGRGDTQYF.

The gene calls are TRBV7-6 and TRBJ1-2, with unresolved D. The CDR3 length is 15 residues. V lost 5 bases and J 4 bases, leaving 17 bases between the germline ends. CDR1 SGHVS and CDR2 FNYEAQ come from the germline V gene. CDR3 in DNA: TGTGCCAGCAGCCCAGACTCTACCGGGATCTATGGCTACACCTTC. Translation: CASSPDSTGIYGYTF.

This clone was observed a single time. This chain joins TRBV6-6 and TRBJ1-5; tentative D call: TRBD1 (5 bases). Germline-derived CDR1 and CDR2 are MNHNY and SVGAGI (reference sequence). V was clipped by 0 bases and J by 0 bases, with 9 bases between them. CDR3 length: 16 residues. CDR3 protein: CASSYSMTVSNQPQHF. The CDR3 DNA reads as TGTGCCAGCAGTTACTCGATGACAGTTAGCAATCAGCCCCAGCATTTT.

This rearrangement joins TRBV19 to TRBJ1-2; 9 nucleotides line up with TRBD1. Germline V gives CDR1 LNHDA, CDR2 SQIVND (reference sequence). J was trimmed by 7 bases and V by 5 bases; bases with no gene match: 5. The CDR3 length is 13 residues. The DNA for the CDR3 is TGTGCCAGTAGTGTTACAGGGGGCGTTGGCTACACCTTC. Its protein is CASSVTGGVGYTF.

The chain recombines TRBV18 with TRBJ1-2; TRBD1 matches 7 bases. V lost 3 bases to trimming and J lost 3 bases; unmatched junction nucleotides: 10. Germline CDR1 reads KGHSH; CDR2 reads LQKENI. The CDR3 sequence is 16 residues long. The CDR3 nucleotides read TGTGCCAGCTCACCTCTTTCCGGGACAGATCACTATGGCTACACCTTC. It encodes CASSPLSGTDHYGYTF.

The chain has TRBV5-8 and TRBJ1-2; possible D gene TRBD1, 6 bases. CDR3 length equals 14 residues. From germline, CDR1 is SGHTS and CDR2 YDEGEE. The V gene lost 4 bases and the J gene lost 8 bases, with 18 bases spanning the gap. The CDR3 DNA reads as TGTGCCAGCAGCCTGACAGGCTCGAAATGGGGCTACACCTTC. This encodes CASSLTGSKWGYTF.

This CDR3 is CASSVVSGSEQYF. CDR3 sequence (DNA): TGTGCCAGTAGTGTTGTTAGCGGGAGCGAGCAGTACTTC. The chain recombines TRBV19 with TRBJ2-7; 9 bases are a match to TRBD2. There are 13 residues in the CDR3. The V gene end was trimmed by 5 bases and the J gene end by 6 bases; junction bases not matched to a gene: 5. CDR1 is LNHDA, CDR2 SQIVND, per germline (reference sequence).

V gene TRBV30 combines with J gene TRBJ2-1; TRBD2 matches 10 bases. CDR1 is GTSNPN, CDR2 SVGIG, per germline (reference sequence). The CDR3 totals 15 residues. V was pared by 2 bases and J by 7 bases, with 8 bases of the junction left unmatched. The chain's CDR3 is CAWSSGLAGENEQFF. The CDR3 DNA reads TGTGCCTGGAGTTCCGGGCTAGCGGGAGAAAATGAGCAGTTCTTC.

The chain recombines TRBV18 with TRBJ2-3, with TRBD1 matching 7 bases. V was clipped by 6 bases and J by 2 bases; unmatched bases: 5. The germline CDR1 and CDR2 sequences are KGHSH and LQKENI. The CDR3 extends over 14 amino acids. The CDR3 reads CASSTGQVTDTQYF. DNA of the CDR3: TGTGCCAGCTCGACAGGACAGGTCACAGATACGCAGTATTTT. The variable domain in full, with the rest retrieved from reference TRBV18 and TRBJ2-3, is NAGVMQNPRHLVRRRGQEARLRCSPMKGHSHVYWYRQLPEEGLKFMVYLQKENIIDESGMPKERFSAEFPKEGPSILRIQQVVRGDSAAYFCASSTGQVTDTQYFGPGTRLTVL.

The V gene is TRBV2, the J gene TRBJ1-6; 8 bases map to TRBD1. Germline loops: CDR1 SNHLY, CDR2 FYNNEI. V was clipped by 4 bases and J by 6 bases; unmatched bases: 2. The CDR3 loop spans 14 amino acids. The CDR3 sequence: CASSVGTGNSPLHF. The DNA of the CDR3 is TGTGCCAGCAGTGTGGGGACAGGTAATTCACCCCTCCACTTT.

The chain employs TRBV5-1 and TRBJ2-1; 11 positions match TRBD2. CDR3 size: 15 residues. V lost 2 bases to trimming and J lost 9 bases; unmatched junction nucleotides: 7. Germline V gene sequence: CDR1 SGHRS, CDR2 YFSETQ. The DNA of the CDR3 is TGCGCCAGCAGCTTCGGTAGCGGGGGGGCCCTTGAGCAGTTCTTC. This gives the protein CASSFGSGGALEQFF.

CDR3 nucleotides: TGTGCCAGCAGCACTCCGAACACTGAAGCTTTCTTT. This sequence encodes CASSTPNTEAFF. The chain joins TRBV2 to TRBJ1-1, with unresolved D. The ends were cut back, 6 bases at V and 1 base at J, with 6 bases in the middle. This CDR3 contains 12 residues. Germline values: CDR1 SNHLY, CDR2 FYNNEI.

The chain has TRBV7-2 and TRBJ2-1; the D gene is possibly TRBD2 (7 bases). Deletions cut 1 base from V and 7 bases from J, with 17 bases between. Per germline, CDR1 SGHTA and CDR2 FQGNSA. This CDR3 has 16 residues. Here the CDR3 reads CASSLVRGGKGNEQFF. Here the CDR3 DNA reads TGTGCCAGCAGCTTAGTAAGGGGGGGCAAGGGGAATGAGCAGTTCTTC.

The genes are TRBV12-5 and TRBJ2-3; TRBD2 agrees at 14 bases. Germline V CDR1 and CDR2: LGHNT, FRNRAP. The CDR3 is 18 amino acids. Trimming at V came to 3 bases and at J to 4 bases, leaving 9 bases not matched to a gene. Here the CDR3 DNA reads TGTGCTAGTGGTTTACCCCCGGGACTAGCGGGAGTTGCAGATACGCAGTATTTT. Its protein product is CASGLPPGLAGVADTQYF.

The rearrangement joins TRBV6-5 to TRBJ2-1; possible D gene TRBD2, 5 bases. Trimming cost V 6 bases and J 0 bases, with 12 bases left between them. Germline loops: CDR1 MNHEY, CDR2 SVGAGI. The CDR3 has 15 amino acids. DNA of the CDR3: TGTGCCAGCAGAGTCAACCGGGACTCCTACAATGAGCAGTTCTTC. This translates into CASRVNRDSYNEQFF.

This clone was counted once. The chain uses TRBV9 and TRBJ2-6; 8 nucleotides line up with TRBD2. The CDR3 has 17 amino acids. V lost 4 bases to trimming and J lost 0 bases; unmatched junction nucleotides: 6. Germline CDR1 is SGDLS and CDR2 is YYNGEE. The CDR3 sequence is CASSLGLAGSGANVLTF. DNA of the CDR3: TGTGCCAGCAGCCTGGGGCTAGCGGGCTCTGGGGCCAACGTCCTGACTTTC.

CDR3 protein: CASSYAGGRTDTQYF. CDR3 DNA: TGCGCCAGCAGCTATGCGGGGGGGCGGACAGATACGCAGTATTTT. The chain employs TRBV5-1 and TRBJ2-3; the match to TRBD2 covers 9 bases. The CDR3 has 15 residues. Germline V gene lookup returns CDR1 SGHRS and CDR2 YFSETQ. V was pared by 3 bases and J by 3 bases, with 5 bases of the junction left unmatched.

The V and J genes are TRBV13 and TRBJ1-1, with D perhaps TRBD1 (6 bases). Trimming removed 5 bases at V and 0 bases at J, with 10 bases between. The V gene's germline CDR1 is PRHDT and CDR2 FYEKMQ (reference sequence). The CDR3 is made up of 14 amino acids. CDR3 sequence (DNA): TGTGCCAGCAGCACAGACAGGATGAACACTGAAGCTTTCTTT. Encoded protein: CASSTDRMNTEAFF.

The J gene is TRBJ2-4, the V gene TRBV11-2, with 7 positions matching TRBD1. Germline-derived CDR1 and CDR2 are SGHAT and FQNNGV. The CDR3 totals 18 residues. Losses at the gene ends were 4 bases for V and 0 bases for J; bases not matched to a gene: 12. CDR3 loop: CASSSLRQGLLAKNIQYF. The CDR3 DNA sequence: TGTGCCAGCAGCTCCCTGAGACAGGGCCTACTAGCCAAAAACATTCAGTACTTC.